One and the same sample provided the 21 T cell receptor beta chains below, sequenced in a study of shared clonotypes between healthy human individuals. It was CD45RO-negative cells, positively selected for CCR7, that made up naive CD8 cells, with terminally differentiated effector memory CD45RA+ cells excluded. Some clones are missing from TCRdb's copy, which holds only in-frame ones; the method was immunoSEQ multiplex PCR. The sample holds roughly 2,000,000 clones; around 93% are singletons and the top ten take approximately 1.6%. Sequenced: naive CD8+ T cells from PBMCs. Receptors originate from a man younger than 35 in good health. Some clones in this sample may be carry-over from other donors' samples.

This clone has only a few counts. The CDR3, as DNA: TGTGCCAGCAGTCTCCGACAGGGGGGAGCTTTCTTT. Translated, it gives CASSLRQGGAFF. The genes are TRBV28 and TRBJ1-1; 9 bases are a match to TRBD1. CDR1 and CDR2 from the germline V gene are MDHEN and SYDVKM. J lost 10 bases, V lost 5 bases, and 5 bases had no gene match. The CDR3 runs 12 residues.

Only one count was recorded for this clone. This chain connects TRBV6-1 to TRBJ2-1; 9 bases align to TRBD2. The V gene's germline CDR1 is MNHNS and CDR2 SASEGT. Unmatched junction bases numbered 13, after V lost 4 bases and J lost 0 bases. This CDR3 contains 19 residues. The CDR3 sequence: CASSADPRLADSSYNEQFF. CDR3 sequence (DNA): TGTGCCAGCAGTGCGGACCCACGACTAGCGGACAGCTCCTACAATGAGCAGTTCTTC.

CDR3 sequence reads: CASSPGTSGPPNTGELFF. Here the CDR3 DNA reads TGTGCCAGCTCACCCGGGACTAGCGGGCCCCCGAACACCGGGGAGCTGTTTTTT. J is TRBJ2-2 and V is TRBV18, with 12 bases lining up with TRBD2. The J segment lost 0 bases and the V segment lost 3 bases, leaving 5 bases of the junction unmatched. This CDR3 is 18 amino acids long. The germline V gene has CDR1 KGHSH and CDR2 LQKENI. The variable domain in full, with the rest retrieved from reference TRBV18 and TRBJ2-2, is NAGVMQNPRHLVRRRGQEARLRCSPMKGHSHVYWYRQLPEEGLKFMVYLQKENIIDESGMPKERFSAEFPKEGPSILRIQQVVRGDSAAYFCASSPGTSGPPNTGELFFGEGSRLTVL.

This chain connects TRBV7-9 to TRBJ2-3; TRBD1 might be the D (6 bases). CDR1 is SEHNR and CDR2 is FQNEAQ in the germline V gene (reference sequence). The length of the CDR3 is 14 residues. The V gene lost 7 bases and the J gene lost 4 bases, with 15 bases spanning the gap. DNA for the CDR3: TGTGCCAGCACGTCGAGCAGGGGCGCAGATACGCAGTATTTT. Its protein is CASTSSRGADTQYF.

This clone was recorded only once. The rearrangement uses TRBV27 and TRBJ2-2, with 11 bases matching TRBD1. Germline loops: CDR1 MNHEY, CDR2 SMNVEV (reference sequence). V was pared by 6 bases and J by 5 bases, with 8 bases of the junction left unmatched. The CDR3 spans 16 residues. The CDR3 protein is CASSPTRDRGTGELFF. The CDR3, as DNA: TGTGCCAGCAGCCCCACACGGGACAGGGGGACCGGGGAGCTGTTTTTT.

The chain has TRBV11-2 and TRBJ2-7; tentatively, D is TRBD2 (7 bases). Germline V CDR1 and CDR2: SGHAT, FQNNGV. Trimming pared 0 bases from V and 2 bases from J, leaving 11 bases between. The CDR3 has 15 residues. CDR3 in amino acids: CASSLDNGGPYEQYF. In DNA, the CDR3 is TGTGCCAGCAGCTTAGATAACGGGGGGCCCTACGAGCAGTACTTC.

The chain recombines TRBV13 with TRBJ1-5, with D uncertain. Trimming removed 0 bases from V and 2 bases from J, with 8 bases in between. The length of the CDR3 is 15 residues. Germline V lookup: CDR1 PRHDT, CDR2 FYEKMQ (reference sequence). CDR3 nucleotide sequence: TGTGCCAGCAGCTTAGGTGTTAATGGCAATCAGCCCCAGCATTTT. Translation gives CASSLGVNGNQPQHF. The entire variable domain, with the rest obtained from reference TRBV13 and TRBJ1-5, is as follows: AAGVIQSPRHLIKEKRETATLKCYPIPRHDTVYWYQQGPGQDPQFLISFYEKMQSDKGSIPDRFSAQQFSDYHSELNMSSLELGDSALYFCASSLGVNGNQPQHFGDGTRLSIL.

The CDR3 spells CASSLSSTGKNTEAFF. CDR3 coding DNA: TGTGCCAGCAGTTTAAGCTCGACGGGAAAGAACACTGAAGCTTTCTTT. The chain is built from TRBV28 and TRBJ1-1; D remains ambiguous. Trimming stripped 2 bases from V and 1 base from J, with 14 bases between. Germline assignment: CDR1 MDHEN and CDR2 SYDVKM. The CDR3 is made up of 16 amino acids.

V gene TRBV10-2 combines with J gene TRBJ2-4; D may be TRBD2 (5 bases). CDR1 WSHSY and CDR2 SAAADI come from the germline V gene. V shed 2 bases and J shed 12 bases, with 17 bases lying between them. The length of the CDR3 is 14 residues. The CDR3 coding sequence is TGCGCCAGCAGTGAGAATTCCAGGCCGGAGGATCAGTACTTC. Protein: CASSENSRPEDQYF.

V usage is TRBV4-1 and J usage is TRBJ2-5; 8 nucleotides match TRBD1. Looked up from germline, CDR1 is MGHRA and CDR2 is YSYEKL. The CDR3 is 18 residues long. V dropped 2 bases and J dropped 5; count of bases not matched to a gene: 16. The CDR3 coding sequence is TGCGCCAGCAGCCAACAAGTGGTAGGACAGGGTCTTTTGGAGACCCAGTACTTC. Translating it yields CASSQQVVGQGLLETQYF.

This rearrangement joins TRBV7-7 to TRBJ2-5, with TRBD2 identical over 12 bases. Germline CDR1 SSHAT, CDR2 FNYEAQ (reference sequence). The CDR3 is 15 amino acids. The V and J ends lost 3 bases and 4 bases, in that order; junction bases with no gene match: 3. CDR3 bases: TGTGCCAGCAGCTTTAGACTAGCGGGAGCAGAGACCCAGTACTTC. Translated: CASSFRLAGAETQYF. Drawing the rest from reference TRBV7-7 and TRBJ2-5, the complete variable domain is GAGVSQSPRYKVTKRGQDVTLRCDPISSHATLYWYQQALGQGPEFLTYFNYEAQPDKSGLPSDRFSAERPEGSISTLTIQRTEQRDSAMYRCASSFRLAGAETQYFGPGTRLLVL.

This chain links TRBV29-1 with TRBJ2-2; D remains ambiguous. CDR3 size: 11 residues. The V gene's germline CDR1 is SQVTM and CDR2 ANQGSEA. Trimming pared 5 bases from V and 7 bases from J, leaving 8 bases between. CDR3 residues: CSVKRVGELFF. As DNA, the CDR3 is TGCAGCGTTAAAAGGGTCGGGGAGCTGTTTTTT.

This chain connects TRBV27 to TRBJ1-2, with D perhaps TRBD1 (5 bases). There are 13 residues in the CDR3. The V gene lost 3 bases and the J gene lost 3 bases, with 8 bases spanning the gap. The germline CDR1 and CDR2 sequences are MNHEY and SMNVEV (reference sequence). The CDR3 coding sequence is TGTGCCAGCAGTTTCGGGACGGACTATGGCTACACCTTC. Its translation: CASSFGTDYGYTF.

The V gene is TRBV7-9, the J gene TRBJ2-7; TRBD2 aligns across 8 bases. From germline, CDR1 is SEHNR and CDR2 FQNEAQ (reference sequence). Trimming took 6 bases from V and 3 from J; bases not matched to a gene: 13. The CDR3 loop spans 16 amino acids. The CDR3 region is CASSLTSGGMIYEQYF. The CDR3 DNA reads TGTGCCAGCAGTCTTACATCGGGGGGGATGATCTACGAGCAGTACTTC.

The rearrangement joins TRBV18 to TRBJ2-7; tentative D call: TRBD2 (5 bases). Trimming took 2 bases from V and 3 from J, leaving 14 bases between them. The CDR3 has 15 amino acids. Per germline, CDR1 KGHSH and CDR2 LQKENI. CDR3 in amino acids: CASSPSGRILYEQYF. For the CDR3, the DNA is TGTGCCAGCTCACCAAGCGGACGGATCCTCTACGAGCAGTACTTC.

The rearrangement uses TRBV12-5 and TRBJ1-2; D may be TRBD1 (5 bases). From germline, CDR1 is LGHNT and CDR2 FRNRAP. V was clipped by 7 bases and J by 7 bases, with 10 bases between them. CDR3 size: 11 residues. This CDR3 is CASAKTVGYTF. CDR3 DNA: TGTGCTAGTGCCAAGACAGTTGGCTACACCTTC.

V is TRBV5-1 and J is TRBJ2-7, with 8 positions matching TRBD2. The CDR3 covers 18 residues. CDR1 is SGHRS and CDR2 is YFSETQ in the germline V gene. With 0 bases clipped from V and 5 bases from J, the junction kept 16 bases outside the gene matches. The CDR3 spells CASSLAKTTGAGVNEQYF. Written as DNA, the CDR3 is TGCGCCAGCAGCTTGGCCAAGACTACGGGAGCGGGAGTCAACGAGCAGTACTTC. Complete variable domain (other parts from reference TRBV5-1 and TRBJ2-7): KAGVTQTPRYLIKTRGQQVTLSCSPISGHRSVSWYQQTPGQGLQFLFEYFSETQRNKGNFPGRFSGRQFSNSRSEMNVSTLELGDSALYLCASSLAKTTGAGVNEQYFGPGTRLTVT.

The CDR3 sequence: CASSISSGSQNEQYF. CDR3 bases: TGTGCCAGTAGTATCTCTAGCGGGAGTCAAAACGAGCAGTACTTC. This chain connects TRBV19 to TRBJ2-7; 10 bases are shared with TRBD2. The CDR3 runs 15 residues. The V gene end was trimmed by 3 bases and the J gene end by 5 bases; junction bases not matched to a gene: 7. CDR1 is LNHDA, CDR2 SQIVND, per germline (reference sequence).

In DNA form, the CDR3 reads TGTGCCAGCTCACCGAGACCGACACCCACAGACACAGATACGCAGTATTTT. Protein: CASSPRPTPTDTDTQYF. J is TRBJ2-3 and V is TRBV18; D gene unclear. Germline V CDR1 and CDR2: KGHSH, LQKENI. Trimming removed 3 bases at V and 2 bases at J, with 18 bases between. The CDR3 covers 17 residues. The variable domain in full, with the rest retrieved from reference TRBV18 and TRBJ2-3, is NAGVMQNPRHLVRRRGQEARLRCSPMKGHSHVYWYRQLPEEGLKFMVYLQKENIIDESGMPKERFSAEFPKEGPSILRIQQVVRGDSAAYFCASSPRPTPTDTDTQYFGPGTRLTVL.

The V call is TRBV5-1, the J call TRBJ2-5; TRBD1 matches 9 bases. CDR1 SGHRS and CDR2 YFSETQ come from the germline V gene. With V trimmed by 6 bases and J by 5 bases, 11 bases remained unmatched. The CDR3 length is 15 residues. The CDR3 DNA sequence: TGCGCCAGCACGGTCCAGGGACAGGGACTGGAGACCCAGTACTTC. As protein: CASTVQGQGLETQYF.

Comments on this clone: The junction and the germline gene differ at one end; a read error may be behind it. The chain joins TRBV10-3 to TRBJ2-5; TRBD1 matches 8 bases. From germline, CDR1 is ENHRY and CDR2 SYGVKD. The CDR3 is 16 amino acids. CDR3 sequence: CAFRTPGTGDQETQYF. The CDR3 DNA reads as TGTGCCTTCAGAACGCCCGGGACAGGTGATCAAGAGACCCAGTACTTC.